These 5 T cell receptor beta chains share one sample of origin, sequenced in a study of cytomegalovirus exposure and HLA in healthy donors. Some clones are missing from TCRdb's copy, which holds only in-frame ones; the method was immunoSEQ multiplex PCR. Of over 200,000 clones in the sample, about 91% were seen once. Sequenced: PBMCs. These receptors were taken from a woman younger than 30 in good health and CMV-seronegative.

The CDR3: CASSLAGYTGELFF. The CDR3, as DNA: TGTGCCAGCAGCTTAGCCGGTTACACCGGGGAGCTGTTTTTT. The J gene is TRBJ2-2, the V gene TRBV7-2; D remains unclear. V was shortened by 0 bases and J by 3 bases, with 5 bases between the two germline ends. The CDR3 covers 14 residues. Germline CDR1 SGHTA, CDR2 FQGNSA.

The chain links TRBV11-2 to TRBJ2-1, with 8 bases matching TRBD1. Germline V gives CDR1 SGHAT, CDR2 FQNNGV. This CDR3 region has 17 residues. With V trimmed by 1 base and J by 6 bases, 11 bases remained unmatched. CDR3 sequence: CASSLASTGGGGNEQFF. Written as DNA, the CDR3 is TGTGCCAGCAGCTTAGCCTCCACAGGGGGAGGAGGCAATGAGCAGTTCTTC. Variable domain in full (rest from reference TRBV11-2 and TRBJ2-1): EAGVAQSPRYKIIEKRQSVAFWCNPISGHATLYWYQQILGQGPKLLIQFQNNGVVDDSQLPKDRFSAERLKGVDSTLKIQPAKLEDSAVYLCASSLASTGGGGNEQFFGPGTRLTVL.

The chain combines TRBV10-3 with TRBJ2-3, with 16 nucleotides matching TRBD2. V shed 4 bases, J shed 2 bases, and the junction held 9 bases outside the gene matches. The CDR3 sequence is 19 residues long. Looked up from germline, CDR1 is ENHRY and CDR2 is SYGVKD. For the CDR3, the DNA is TGTGCCATCAGTGGCAACCCGGGACTAGCGGGAGGGCTCACAGATACGCAGTATTTT. As protein: CAISGNPGLAGGLTDTQYF.

This chain uses TRBV7-9 with TRBJ2-5, with a possible D match to TRBD1 (6 bases). The length of the CDR3 is 14 residues. V was cut by 7 bases and J by 5 bases, with 17 bases left in between. Per germline, CDR1 SEHNR and CDR2 FQNEAQ (reference sequence). In DNA, the CDR3 is TGTGCCAGCACCCAGGGACATAGGGTGGAGACCCAGTACTTC. This gives the protein CASTQGHRVETQYF.

The chain is built from TRBV7-9 and TRBJ2-3; D is unclear. The CDR3 totals 13 residues. Germline V gene data show CDR1 as SEHNR and CDR2 as FQNEAQ (reference sequence). V lost 5 bases, J lost 6 bases, and 12 bases lay in between. CDR3 protein: CASSRSPGDTQYF. The CDR3 DNA sequence: TGTGCCAGCAGCAGGTCCCCCGGGGATACGCAGTATTTT.